This TCR beta chain was identified in a study of OX40 agonist ivuxolimab in advanced cancers. Study-wide background: Hepatocellular carcinoma, melanoma, renal cell or head and neck cancer occurred in dose-escalation patients.

Study-wide points: Among the least clonally expanded were partial responders at 0.1-3.0 mg/kg. CD8+ T cells were the subset that, on average, had more expanded clones than CD4+.

Details on this clone: Its antigen is as yet unknown.

The V end was cut by 4 bases, the J end by 11 bases, with 11 bases between. The CDR3 loop spans 12 amino acids. Germline V gives CDR1 SEHNR, CDR2 FQNEAQ (reference sequence). Exclusion of a patient followed from autoimmune disease history or systemic immunosuppression. Here immunoSEQ multiplex PCR was the method, and the copy in TCRdb shows in-frame clones only, minus some. The sample contains around 80,000 clones, around 82% of which appear only once. This sequence was found in an adult with an advanced solid tumor such as melanoma, head and neck, liver or kidney cancer. Sequences were derived from CD4+ or CD8+ T cells sorted from blood, sampled in a trial of the OX40 agonist ivuxolimab. This rearrangement joins TRBV7-9 to TRBJ1-4; unclear D gene. CDR3 DNA sequence: TGTGCCAGCAGCTCGGACGGCGGGAAACTGTTTTTT. This codes for CASSSDGGKLFF.